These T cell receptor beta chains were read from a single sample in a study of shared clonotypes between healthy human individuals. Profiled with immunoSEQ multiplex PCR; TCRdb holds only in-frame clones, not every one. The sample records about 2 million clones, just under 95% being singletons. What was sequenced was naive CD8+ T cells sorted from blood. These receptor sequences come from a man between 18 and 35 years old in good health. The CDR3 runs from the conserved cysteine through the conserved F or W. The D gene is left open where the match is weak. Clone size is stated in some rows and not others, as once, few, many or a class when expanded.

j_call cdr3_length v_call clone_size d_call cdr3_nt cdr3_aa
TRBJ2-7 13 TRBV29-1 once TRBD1 TGCAGCGTGATGACAGGGGCGAGGGACGAGCAGTACTTC CSVMTGARDEQYF
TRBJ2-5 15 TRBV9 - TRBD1 TGTGCCAGCAGCGCCTTCGGGACAGGGGCGGAGACCCAGTACTTC CASSAFGTGAETQYF
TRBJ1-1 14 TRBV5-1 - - TGCGCCAGCAGGTCACCACCGAATCTATCTGAAGCTTTCTTT CASRSPPNLSEAFF
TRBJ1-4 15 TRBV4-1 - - TGCGCCAGCAGCCAAGATTGGGGGCCCGGGGAAAAACTGTTTTTT CASSQDWGPGEKLFF
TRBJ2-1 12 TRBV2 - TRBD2 TGTGCCAGCAGCCAGCTGCGGAGGGAGGGGTTCTTC CASSQLRREGFF
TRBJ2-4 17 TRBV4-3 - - TGCGCCAGCAGCCAAGATAGGGGGGGCTATACCAAAAACATTCAGTACTTC CASSQDRGGYTKNIQYF
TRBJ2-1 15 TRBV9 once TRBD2 TGTGCCAGCAGCGTCTCAGGACTAGCGGGGAATGAGCAGTTCTTC CASSVSGLAGNEQFF
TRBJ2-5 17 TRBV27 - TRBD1 TGTGCCAGCAGCACCTTACCTCCGGGACAGGGAAAAGAGACCCAGTACTTC CASSTLPPGQGKETQYF
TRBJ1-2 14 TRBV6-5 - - TGTGCCAGCAGCGACGGGCCGACTAACTATGGCTACACCTTC CASSDGPTNYGYTF
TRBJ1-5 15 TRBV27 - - TGTGCCAGCAGTTTATCGAGGGGTAGTAATCAGCCCCAGCATTTT CASSLSRGSNQPQHF
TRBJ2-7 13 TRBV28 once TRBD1 TGTGCCAGCAGTTGGGCCAGGGGGCTGGAGCAGTACTTC CASSWARGLEQYF
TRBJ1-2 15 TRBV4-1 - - TGCGCCAGCAGCCAAGCTTCCAGGGCGGACTATGGCTACACCTTC CASSQASRADYGYTF
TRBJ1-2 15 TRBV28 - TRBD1 TGTGCCAGCACTCAATCCGGGACAGGGGGCCGTGGCTACACCTTC CASTQSGTGGRGYTF
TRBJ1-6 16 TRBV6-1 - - TGTGCCAGCAGTGAATGGGCCAGCTCCTATAATTCACCCCTCCACTTT CASSEWASSYNSPLHF
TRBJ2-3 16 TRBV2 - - TGTGCCAGCAGTTCCCAGGGGGAGGGAACCACAGATACGCAGTATTTT CASSSQGEGTTDTQYF
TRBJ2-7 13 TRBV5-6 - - TGTGCCAGCAGCTTCGGGGTTCCAAACGAGCAGTACTTC CASSFGVPNEQYF
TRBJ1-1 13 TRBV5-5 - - TGTGCCAGCAGCTCAGGGGTTGGGACTGAAGCTTTCTTT CASSSGVGTEAFF
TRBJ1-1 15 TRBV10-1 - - TGCGCCAGCAGTGAGTCGTGGGGGGCCGACACTGAAGCTTTCTTT CASSESWGADTEAFF
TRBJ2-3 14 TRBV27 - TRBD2 TGTGCCAGCAAAGCGGGAGGGGGGGTGGATACGCAGTATTTT CASKAGGGVDTQYF
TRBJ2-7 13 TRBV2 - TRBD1 TGTGCCAGCTCCGGGACAGGACCATACGAGCAGTACTTC CASSGTGPYEQYF
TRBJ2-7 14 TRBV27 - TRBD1 TGTGCCAGCAGTCCTGGACAGGGGCCCTACGAGCAGTACTTC CASSPGQGPYEQYF
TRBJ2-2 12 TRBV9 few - TGTGCCAGCAGCGTTCTCGGCGGGGAGCTGTTTTTT CASSVLGGELFF
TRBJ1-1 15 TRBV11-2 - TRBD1 TGTGCCAGCAGCTTCCGGGACAGGGGAAACACTGAAGCTTTCTTT CASSFRDRGNTEAFF
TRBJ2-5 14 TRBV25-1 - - TGTGCCAGCAGTCCTTTGGCAGGGTTGGAGACCCAGTACTTC CASSPLAGLETQYF
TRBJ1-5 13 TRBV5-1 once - TGCGCCAGCAGCTTGGCCGGAGGTTGGCCCCAGCATTTT CASSLAGGWPQHF
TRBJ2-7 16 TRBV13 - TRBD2 TGTGCCAGCACCAAAACTGGGACTAGCGGTTCCTACGAGCAGTACTTC CASTKTGTSGSYEQYF
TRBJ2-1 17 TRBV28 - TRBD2 TGTGCCAGCAGTTCCCCGGGAGCGGGGGTCTCCTACAATGAGCAGTTCTTC CASSSPGAGVSYNEQFF
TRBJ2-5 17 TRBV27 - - TGTGCCAGCAGTCCGGGATGGGGGGGGCCTTACCAAGAGACCCAGTACTTC CASSPGWGGPYQETQYF
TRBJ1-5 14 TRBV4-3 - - TGCGCCAGCAGCCCTACAGCAGGTGGTCAGCCCCAGCATTTT CASSPTAGGQPQHF
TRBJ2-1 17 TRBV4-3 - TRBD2 TGCGCCAGCAGCAACTACGTCGGGACTAGCGGGAGATATGAGCAGTTCTTC CASSNYVGTSGRYEQFF
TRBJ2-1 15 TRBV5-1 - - TGCGCCAGCAGCTTGGATGGCAGTTCCATCCTTGAGCAGTTCTTC CASSLDGSSILEQFF
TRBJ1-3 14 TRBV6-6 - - TGTGCCAGCAGTTACCTCAACTCTGGAAACACCATATATTTT CASSYLNSGNTIYF
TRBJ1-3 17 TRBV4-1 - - TGCGCCAGCAGCCAAGATCCCCCAGACAGCTCTGGAAACACCATATATTTT CASSQDPPDSSGNTIYF
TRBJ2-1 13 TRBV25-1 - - TGTGCCAGCAGTGAACAGGGGTACGGTGAGCAGTTCTTC CASSEQGYGEQFF
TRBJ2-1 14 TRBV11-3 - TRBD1 TGTGCCAGCAGCTCCCGGGACAGCGACAATGAGCAGTTCTTC CASSSRDSDNEQFF
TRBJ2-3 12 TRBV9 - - TGTGCCAGCAGCGGGGATGTAGATACGCAGTATTTT CASSGDVDTQYF
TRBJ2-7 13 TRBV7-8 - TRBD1 TGTGCCAGCAGCTTAAGGGGGCTGAGGGAGCAGTACTTC CASSLRGLREQYF
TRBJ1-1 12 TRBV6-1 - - TGTGCCAGCAGGGCAGGGAACACTGAAGCTTTCTTT CASRAGNTEAFF
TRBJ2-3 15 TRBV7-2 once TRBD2 TGTGCCAGCAGCTTAGCGCTAGCGGGAACAGATACGCAGTATTTT CASSLALAGTDTQYF
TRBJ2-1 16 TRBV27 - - TGTGCCAGCAGTTTAATAGGCGGTCTTGGGGTAAATGAGCAGTTCTTC CASSLIGGLGVNEQFF
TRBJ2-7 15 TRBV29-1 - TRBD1 TGCAGCGTTGCTGGGGGGAAGGACAGGGTCTACGAGCAGTACTTC CSVAGGKDRVYEQYF
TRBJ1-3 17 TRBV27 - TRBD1 TGTGCCAGCAGTTCGGGCCCCGGGACAGGGTTGATGAACACCATATATTTT CASSSGPGTGLMNTIYF
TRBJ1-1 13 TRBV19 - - TGTGCCAGTAGTACGTGGGGGCACACTGAAGCTTTCTTT CASSTWGHTEAFF
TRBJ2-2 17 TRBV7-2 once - TGTGCCAGCAGCTTAGATGGGAGTGGCGGGACCCCCGGGGAGCTGTTTTTT CASSLDGSGGTPGELFF
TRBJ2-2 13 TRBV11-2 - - TGTGCCAGCAGCTTACAGGGAGAGGTGGAGCTGTTTTTT CASSLQGEVELFF
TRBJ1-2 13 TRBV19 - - TGTGCCAGTAGTGAAGGAATCCGTCATGGCTACACCTTC CASSEGIRHGYTF
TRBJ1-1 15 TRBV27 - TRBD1 TGTGCCAGCAGTTTAAGAGGGGGCGCTTGGACTGAAGCTTTCTTT CASSLRGGAWTEAFF
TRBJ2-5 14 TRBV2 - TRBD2 TGTGCCAGCAGGTGGACTAGCGGGGGGGAGACCCAGTACTTC CASRWTSGGETQYF